A selection of T cell receptor beta chains follows, all from one sample in a study of blood T cell repertoires in COVID-19. Assay: immunoSEQ multiplex PCR; the TCRdb copy retains only in-frame clones and omits some. The sample lists about 130,000 clones; around four fifths were seen once. The sample consisted of PBMCs or T cells enriched from blood (not recorded which). The receptor source for this set is a woman aged 50 to 60 who had recovered from COVID-19. CDR3s include the opening cysteine and the closing phenylalanine or tryptophan. The order of the fields is CDR3 DNA, CDR3 protein, D gene, CDR3 length, clone size, V gene, J gene. The D gene is left open where the match is weak. Rows may omit the clone size; those that give it use once, few, many or a size class.

cdr3_nt: TGTGCCAGCAGTTTGAAGGGGCTACCCCAGCATTTT; cdr3_aa: CASSLKGLPQHF; d_call: .; cdr3_length: 12; clone_size: .; v_call: TRBV28; j_call: TRBJ1-5
cdr3_nt: TGTGCCAGCAGCTTAGGGGGGGGCGGGCCCAATTCACCCCTCCACTTT; cdr3_aa: CASSLGGGGPNSPLHF; d_call: .; cdr3_length: 16; clone_size: .; v_call: TRBV7-2; j_call: TRBJ1-6
cdr3_nt: TGTGCCAGCAGCTCGACGACAGCTCTAGCCAAAAACATTCAGTACTTC; cdr3_aa: CASSSTTALAKNIQYF; d_call: .; cdr3_length: 16; clone_size: .; v_call: TRBV11-2; j_call: TRBJ2-4
cdr3_nt: TGTGCCAGCAGCTTATCCGGGACAGGGGGAAGAGAGCAGTACTTC; cdr3_aa: CASSLSGTGGREQYF; d_call: TRBD1; cdr3_length: 15; clone_size: .; v_call: TRBV7-2; j_call: TRBJ2-7
cdr3_nt: TGTGCCACCAGCAGAGAGGTCAGGTCTGAAGCTTTCTTT; cdr3_aa: CATSREVRSEAFF; d_call: .; cdr3_length: 13; clone_size: .; v_call: TRBV15; j_call: TRBJ1-1
cdr3_nt: TGCGCCAGCAGCTCCAACCCCTCCCAGGGGTCTAATGAAAAACTGTTTTTT; cdr3_aa: CASSSNPSQGSNEKLFF; d_call: .; cdr3_length: 17; clone_size: .; v_call: TRBV5-1; j_call: TRBJ1-4
cdr3_nt: TGTGCCAGCAGCTTGGCCTCAGGGCTTGCGAACACCGGGGAGCTGTTTTTT; cdr3_aa: CASSLASGLANTGELFF; d_call: .; cdr3_length: 17; clone_size: few; v_call: TRBV5-4; j_call: TRBJ2-2
cdr3_nt: TGTGCCAGTAGTATAGTGGCTAGCCGAACGAACACCGGGGAGCTGTTTTTT; cdr3_aa: CASSIVASRTNTGELFF; d_call: .; cdr3_length: 17; clone_size: few; v_call: TRBV19; j_call: TRBJ2-2
cdr3_nt: TGTGCCAGCAGCTTAGAGCGGGGGGGGAGGCATACGCAGTATTTT; cdr3_aa: CASSLERGGRHTQYF; d_call: TRBD2; cdr3_length: 15; clone_size: .; v_call: TRBV7-2; j_call: TRBJ2-3
cdr3_nt: TGTGCCAGCAGCTCTATAGGGACAGAGGGGAATGGCTACACCTTC; cdr3_aa: CASSSIGTEGNGYTF; d_call: TRBD1; cdr3_length: 15; clone_size: .; v_call: TRBV5-4; j_call: TRBJ1-2
cdr3_nt: TGTGCCAGCAGTGAGTTTAGCTCTGGAAACACCATATATTTT; cdr3_aa: CASSEFSSGNTIYF; d_call: .; cdr3_length: 14; clone_size: once; v_call: TRBV25-1; j_call: TRBJ1-3
cdr3_nt: TGTGCCAGCAGCTTTCCGGAGGGGGCGGGCACTGAAGCTTTCTTT; cdr3_aa: CASSFPEGAGTEAFF; d_call: TRBD1; cdr3_length: 15; clone_size: .; v_call: TRBV11-2; j_call: TRBJ1-1
cdr3_nt: TGTGCCAGTAGTATAGAGGCAGGGCTGGCTTTCTTT; cdr3_aa: CASSIEAGLAFF; d_call: .; cdr3_length: 12; clone_size: .; v_call: TRBV19; j_call: TRBJ1-1
cdr3_nt: TGTGCCAGCAGCCCGATGGCGAACACTGAAGCTTTCTTT; cdr3_aa: CASSPMANTEAFF; d_call: .; cdr3_length: 13; clone_size: .; v_call: TRBV2; j_call: TRBJ1-1
cdr3_nt: TGTGCCAGTAGTATGCAGGGGGCGGCAACTAATGAAAAACTGTTTTTT; cdr3_aa: CASSMQGAATNEKLFF; d_call: TRBD1; cdr3_length: 16; clone_size: .; v_call: TRBV19; j_call: TRBJ1-4
cdr3_nt: TGTGCCAGTAGTCCAACCGGCGACAGGGTTTTCCTCTTC; cdr3_aa: CASSPTGDRVFLF; d_call: TRBD1; cdr3_length: 13; clone_size: .; v_call: TRBV19; j_call: TRBJ2-1
cdr3_nt: TGTGCCAGCAGCTATACCGGGACATACGGAAACACCATATATTTT; cdr3_aa: CASSYTGTYGNTIYF; d_call: .; cdr3_length: 15; clone_size: many; v_call: TRBV11-2; j_call: TRBJ1-3
cdr3_nt: TGCGCCAGCAGCTTGGGACCAGGGTTAAACACTGAAGCTTTCTTT; cdr3_aa: CASSLGPGLNTEAFF; d_call: .; cdr3_length: 15; clone_size: .; v_call: TRBV5-1; j_call: TRBJ1-1
cdr3_nt: TGTGCCAGCAGTCGCCTTGGGACGGGAGGGGATACGCAGTATTTT; cdr3_aa: CASSRLGTGGDTQYF; d_call: TRBD2; cdr3_length: 15; clone_size: .; v_call: TRBV27; j_call: TRBJ2-3
cdr3_nt: TGTGCCAGCAGCCGATCTCGCGGGGATTCACCCCTCCACTTT; cdr3_aa: CASSRSRGDSPLHF; d_call: .; cdr3_length: 14; clone_size: .; v_call: TRBV5-6; j_call: TRBJ1-6
cdr3_nt: TGTGCCAGCAGCGTAGAAAGCGGGGCCAACGTCCTGACTTTC; cdr3_aa: CASSVESGANVLTF; d_call: .; cdr3_length: 14; clone_size: .; v_call: TRBV9; j_call: TRBJ2-6
cdr3_nt: TGTGCCAGCACCCCAAGGACAGGGCTTCAGCCCCAGCATTTT; cdr3_aa: CASTPRTGLQPQHF; d_call: TRBD1; cdr3_length: 14; clone_size: .; v_call: TRBV28; j_call: TRBJ1-5
cdr3_nt: TGCGCCAGCAGCTTGGGATCCGAGTCGGGGTATGGCTACACCTTC; cdr3_aa: CASSLGSESGYGYTF; d_call: .; cdr3_length: 15; clone_size: .; v_call: TRBV5-1; j_call: TRBJ1-2
cdr3_nt: TGTGCCAGCAGACGCCGACAGGGGTTGGGTGAAAAACTGTTTTTT; cdr3_aa: CASRRRQGLGEKLFF; d_call: TRBD1; cdr3_length: 15; clone_size: .; v_call: TRBV6-5; j_call: TRBJ1-4
cdr3_nt: TGTGCCAGCATCGGGGGGGGCCGCGCCTACAATGAGCAGTTCTTC; cdr3_aa: CASIGGGRAYNEQFF; d_call: TRBD2; cdr3_length: 15; clone_size: .; v_call: TRBV28; j_call: TRBJ2-1
cdr3_nt: TGTGCCAGCAGCTTACGCTTCGCGGGAAACACCATATATTTT; cdr3_aa: CASSLRFAGNTIYF; d_call: .; cdr3_length: 14; clone_size: .; v_call: TRBV7-2; j_call: TRBJ1-3
cdr3_nt: TGTGCCAGCAGCGTATCAGGGTATGAGCAGTTCTTC; cdr3_aa: CASSVSGYEQFF; d_call: .; cdr3_length: 12; clone_size: .; v_call: TRBV7-3; j_call: TRBJ2-1
cdr3_nt: TGTGCCAGCAGTTTTATCGAGGGTCAGCCCCAGCATTTT; cdr3_aa: CASSFIEGQPQHF; d_call: .; cdr3_length: 13; clone_size: .; v_call: TRBV12-3/TRBV12-4; j_call: TRBJ1-5